Each of the 10 T cell receptor beta chains below was sequenced from the same sample in a study of T cell clones after liver transplantation. Profiling relied on immunoSEQ multiplex PCR, and the TCRdb table lists in-frame clones only, not all of them. The profile shows 20,000 or so clones, 80% to 95% of them singletons. The material was CD8+ T cells from blood, obtained approximately 25 months after liver transplant. Receptors were obtained from a human patient who received a liver transplant. Some T cells may be supplied by the graft donor.

This chain connects TRBV7-9 to TRBJ2-1; tentatively, D is TRBD1 or TRBD2 (7 bases each). CDR3 length: 15 amino acids. Trimming left V 1 base short and J 8 bases short, with 15 bases between. Germline lookup yields CDR1 SEHNR and CDR2 FQNEAQ (reference sequence). CDR3 residues: CASSLVGRGGDEQFF. Here the CDR3 DNA reads TGTGCCAGCAGCTTAGTAGGCAGGGGGGGCGATGAGCAGTTCTTC.

The CDR3 DNA reads TGTGCCAGCAGCGTATACCCCTCCCAGCGGGAGAGTGCCTACAATGAGCAGTTCTTC. The encoded protein is CASSVYPSQRESAYNEQFF. The chain carries TRBV9 and TRBJ2-1; TRBD2 matches 8 bases. The V gene's germline CDR1 is SGDLS and CDR2 YYNGEE. The length of the CDR3 is 19 residues. V trimming: 1 base; J trimming: 2 bases; junction bases outside the gene matches: 14.

This clone was picked up one time. J is TRBJ1-1 and V is TRBV2, with D hard to call. CDR3 length: 13 amino acids. The germline V gene encodes CDR1 SNHLY and CDR2 FYNNEI. Between the trimmed V and J ends, which lost 6 bases and 2 bases, there was a span of 10 bases. The CDR3 DNA reads TGTGCCAGCAGCCCGACATCTAACACTGAAGCTTTCTTT. Its protein is CASSPTSNTEAFF.

This clone was counted a single time. This chain connects TRBV4-2 to TRBJ2-1; 9 bases agree with TRBD1. V lost 0 bases, J lost 6 bases, and 6 bases stayed unmatched. CDR3 length: 16 amino acids. CDR1 and CDR2 from the germline V gene are LGHNA and YNFKEQ. CDR3 nucleotides: TGTGCCAGCAGCCAAGATGAACAGGGGGCCAGCAATGAGCAGTTCTTC. Protein sequence: CASSQDEQGASNEQFF.

This sequence joins TRBV19 and TRBJ2-1, with D possibly TRBD2 on 6 matching bases. Trimming pared 3 bases from V and 6 bases from J, leaving 12 bases between. Germline V CDR1 and CDR2: LNHDA, SQIVND (reference sequence). The CDR3 runs 14 residues. CDR3 residues: CASSISGTLNEQFF. The DNA for the CDR3 is TGTGCCAGTAGTATTAGTGGGACTCTCAATGAGCAGTTCTTC.

This sequence joins TRBV5-5 and TRBJ1-2; D possibly corresponds to TRBD1 (5 bases). Germline lookup yields CDR1 SGHKS and CDR2 YYEKEE (reference sequence). Trimming took off 0 bases at V and 6 bases at J, with 15 bases between the two ends. CDR3 size: 15 residues. The CDR3 region has the DNA TGTGCCAGCAGCTTGGATCCGGGGCAGACTAATGGCTACACCTTC. Its protein product is CASSLDPGQTNGYTF.

This clone was recorded only once. V gene TRBV11-2 combines with J gene TRBJ2-7; weak D call: TRBD2 (5 bases). Germline-derived CDR1 and CDR2 are SGHAT and FQNNGV. The CDR3 is 17 amino acids. Between the trimmed V and J ends, which lost 5 bases and 6 bases, there was a span of 26 bases. The CDR3 sequence: CASSPSSWTESSVEQYF. The CDR3 DNA reads TGTGCCAGCAGCCCATCTTCGTGGACTGAATCGTCCGTCGAGCAGTACTTC.

The chain recombines TRBV5-1 with TRBJ2-7, with D perhaps matching TRBD2 (5 bases). Trimming shortened V by 2 bases and J by 4 bases, and 10 bases separated the two germline ends. The CDR3 length is 13 residues. Germline assignment: CDR1 SGHRS and CDR2 YFSETQ. CDR3 sequence: CASSFGVGYEQYF. As DNA, the CDR3 is TGCGCCAGCAGCTTCGGGGTAGGGTACGAGCAGTACTTC.

The chain employs TRBV5-6 and TRBJ2-7; perhaps TRBD1 as D (5 bases). V shed 2 bases and J shed 2 bases, with 8 bases lying between them. CDR3 size: 13 residues. The germline gives CDR1 SGHDT, CDR2 YYEEEE. The DNA for the CDR3 is TGTGCCAGCAGCTTCGGACACCCCTACGAGCAGTACTTC. Translated: CASSFGHPYEQYF.

Within the sample, this clone is medium-sized. The chain is built from TRBV13 and TRBJ2-1; tentatively, D is TRBD2 (6 bases). Trimming took 5 bases from V and 9 from J, leaving 20 bases between them. The CDR3 runs to 15 residues. Germline V lookup: CDR1 PRHDT, CDR2 FYEKMQ (reference sequence). CDR3 bases: TGTGCCAGCAGCAGCCGGGACGGAGGGGAAATTGAGCAGTTCTTC. Residues: CASSSRDGGEIEQFF.